This T cell receptor beta chain was obtained from a study of control samples from healthy donors and cancer patients. Profiled with immunoSEQ multiplex PCR; TCRdb holds only in-frame clones, not every one. The sample carries some 120,000 clones, over 75% recorded once. Germline CDR1 reads MGHDK; CDR2 reads SYGVNS. Trimming stripped 1 base from V and 5 bases from J, with 17 bases between. The CDR3 totals 16 residues. The source of this sequence is a man aged 18 to 29 in good health. The chain uses TRBV25-1 and TRBJ1-2; D is ambiguous. Sequenced: blood. CDR3 loop: CASSESYKPTTYGYTF. The CDR3 DNA reads as TGTGCCAGCAGTGAATCTTATAAACCCACTACTTATGGCTACACCTTC.